The present T cell receptor beta chain was sequenced within a study of CXCR3-negative and CXCR3-positive naive CD8 T cells. Comments on this clonotype: Antigen: not known.

In triplicate, each CD8+ T cell subset was sorted at more than 250,000 cells per replicate. The CDR3 loop spans 15 amino acids. Germline V gene data show CDR1 as MNHEY and CDR2 as SVGAGI. Study-level results: In naive cells, CXCR3-negative and CXCR3-positive subsets had similar TRBV-TRBJ usage; memory cells differed. Compared with CXCR3-negative naive cells, CXCR3-positive naive cells showed more hydrophobic TRB CDR3s.

In preparing the TRB cDNA libraries, 5' RACE with UMI labels was used. Using the 5' RACE reads, TCRdb records one entry per CDR3 protein without DNA. This sample's clone table lists about 63,000 distinct CDR3 sequences. The TCR was taken from a human donor in good health. Some clones in this sample may be carry-over from other donors' samples. The source material was naive CXCR3+ CD8+ T cells from blood. Subset defined: CD45RO-CCR7+CD27+CD95- naive CD8+ T cells expressing CXCR3 (TNR3+). The chain joins TRBV6-5 to TRBJ2-1; the TCRdb D gene call, TRBD2, has no DNA to confirm it. CDR3 protein: CASRAGLETYNEQFF.